The clone carrying this T cell receptor (beta chain) has a handful of counts. This entry belongs to a study of Graves' ophthalmopathy and Graves' hyperthyroidism. Beta-chain TCR CDR3 regions were amplified from RNA transcripts. First-round RT-PCR with HTBI primers preceded a second-round multiplex PCR. TCRdb used MiXCR to reprocess the multiplex PCR reads, holding one entry per CDR3 protein. In the table there are approximately 210,000 distinct CDR3 sequences, about a fifth of which are singletons. Between the trimmed V and J ends, which lost 4 bases and 7 bases, there was a span of 27 bases. Germline CDR1 is SGHRS and CDR2 is YFSETQ. The CDR3 loop spans 17 amino acids.

The TCR comes from a woman between 50 and 59 years old with Graves' ophthalmopathy. Material for sequencing was peripheral blood. The J gene is TRBJ2-7, the V gene TRBV5-1; tentative D call: TRBD1 (6 bases). The DNA of the CDR3 is TGCGCCAGCAGCATGACAGGAATCGGTCGGATCCGGTATGAGCAGTACTTC. This gives the protein CASSMTGIGRIRYEQYF.